This T cell receptor (beta chain) was obtained from a study of regulatory T cells in long-lasting Graves disease. Findings of the study overall: Graves' patients with persistent disease showed TCR diversity lower than patients newly diagnosed.

This clonotype was recorded at least ten times. What it binds is unknown. Sample time point: persistent/refractory GD, antithyroid drugs over 5 years with positive TRAb. TCR sequences were obtained from RNA taken from PBMCs. With EDTA tubes as the receptacles, around 10 milliliters of peripheral blood were drawn. Sequencing libraries for TCR beta were prepared with iRepertoire HTBI primers and Arm-PCR of CDR3 regions. One entry per CDR3 protein, called by TCRdb with MiXCR from the multiplex PCR reads. The profile shows about 470,000 distinct CDR3 sequences, around a fifth of them singletons. Germline assignment: CDR1 DFQATT and CDR2 SNEGSKA (reference sequence). The CDR3 totals 18 residues. After removal of 1 base from V and 1 base from J, the junction contained 11 bases not matched to a gene.

This receptor was obtained from a female donor with Graves disease. This material consisted of peripheral blood mononuclear cells (PBMCs), taken when the disease was refractory, from a patient treated with antithyroid drugs. The V call is TRBV20-1, the J call TRBJ1-4; 8 bases line up with TRBD1. The CDR3 DNA sequence: TGCAGTGCTAGAGGATTTTCCGGGACAGGTGTAACTAATGAAAAACTGTTTTTT. This encodes CSARGFSGTGVTNEKLFF.